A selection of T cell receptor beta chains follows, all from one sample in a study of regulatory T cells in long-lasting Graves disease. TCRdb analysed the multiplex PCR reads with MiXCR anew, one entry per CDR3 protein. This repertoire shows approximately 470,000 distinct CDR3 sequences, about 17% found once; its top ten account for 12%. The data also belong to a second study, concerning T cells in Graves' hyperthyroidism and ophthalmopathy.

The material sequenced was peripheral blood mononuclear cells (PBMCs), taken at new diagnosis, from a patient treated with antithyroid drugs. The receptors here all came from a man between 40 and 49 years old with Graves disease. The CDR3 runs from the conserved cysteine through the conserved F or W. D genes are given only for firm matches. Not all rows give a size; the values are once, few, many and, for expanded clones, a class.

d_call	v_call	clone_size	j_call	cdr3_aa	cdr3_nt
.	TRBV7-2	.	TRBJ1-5	CASSFRVVQPQHF	TGTGCCAGCAGTTTCCGGGTCGTTCAGCCCCAGCATTTT
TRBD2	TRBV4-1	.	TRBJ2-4	CASSHVTSGRAKNIQYF	TGCGCCAGCAGCCACGTAACTAGCGGGAGGGCCAAAAACATTCAGTACTTC
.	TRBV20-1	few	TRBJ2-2	CSAPNGGELFF	TGCAGTGCCCCCAATGGAGGGGAGCTGTTTTTT
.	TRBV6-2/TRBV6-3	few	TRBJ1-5	CASSYSRYSNQPQHF	TGTGCCAGCAGTTACAGCAGGTATAGCAATCAGCCCCAGCATTTT
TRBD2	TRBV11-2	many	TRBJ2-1	CASSPGRAGSYNEQFF	TGTGCCAGCAGCCCAGGCCGAGCGGGGTCCTACAATGAGCAGTTCTTC
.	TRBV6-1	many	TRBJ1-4	CASSPDEGEEKLFF	TGTGCCAGCAGCCCCGACGAGGGAGAGGAAAAACTGTTTTTT
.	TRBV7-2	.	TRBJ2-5	CASSKNRGSETQYF	TGTGCCAGCAGCAAAAACCGGGGGTCAGAGACCCAGTACTTC
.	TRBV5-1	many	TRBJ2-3	CASIPGDLKWETQYF	TGCGCCAGCATCCCTGGAGACTTGAAGTGGGAGACGCAGTATTTT
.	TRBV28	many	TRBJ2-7	CASRSTSEQYF	TGTGCCAGCAGGAGCACTAGCGAGCAGTACTTC
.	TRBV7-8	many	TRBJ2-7	CASSPVRAYEQYF	TGTGCCAGCAGCCCCGTGAGGGCCTACGAGCAGTACTTC
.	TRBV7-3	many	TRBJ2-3	CASSSGTTTDTQYF	TGTGCCAGCAGCAGTGGGACGACCACAGATACGCAGTATTTT
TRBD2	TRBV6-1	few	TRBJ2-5	CASRLAGVSIGETQYF	TGTGCCAGCAGACTAGCGGGAGTAAGCATCGGAGAGACCCAGTACTTC
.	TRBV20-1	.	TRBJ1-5	CSAQVQGGLGPQHF	TGCAGTGCGCAGGTTCAGGGCGGTCTTGGTCCCCAGCATTTT
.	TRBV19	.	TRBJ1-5	CASSMFVDSNQPQHF	TGTGCCAGTAGTATGTTTGTGGATAGCAATCAGCCCCAGCATTTT
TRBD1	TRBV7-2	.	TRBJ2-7	CASSGRGSFSYEQYF	TGTGCCAGCAGCGGCAGGGGGTCATTCTCCTACGAGCAGTACTTC
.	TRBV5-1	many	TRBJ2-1	CASSPVVGLGNEQFF	TGCGCCAGCAGCCCGGTGGTGGGGCTTGGGAATGAGCAGTTCTTC
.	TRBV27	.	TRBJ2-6	CARQQGGNVLTF	TGTGCCAGACAACAGGGAGGCAACGTCCTGACTTTC
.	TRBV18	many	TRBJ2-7	CASSPVQGGYEQYF	TGTGCCAGCTCACCGGTACAGGGCGGATACGAGCAGTACTTC
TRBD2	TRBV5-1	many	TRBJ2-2	CASSSPSVAGGPGELFF	TGCGCCAGCAGCTCTCCATCGGTAGCGGGAGGTCCCGGGGAGCTGTTTTTT
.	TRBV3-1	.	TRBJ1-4	CASSQDENEKPFF	TGTGCCAGCAGCCAAGATGAAAATGAAAAACCGTTTTTT
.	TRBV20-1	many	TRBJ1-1	CSVKWGTMNTEAFF	TGCAGTGTTAAGTGGGGTACGATGAACACTGAAGCTTTCTTT
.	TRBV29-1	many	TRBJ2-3	CSAKRDLTGTDTQYF	TGCAGCGCGAAGAGGGACCTCACTGGCACAGATACGCAGTATTTT
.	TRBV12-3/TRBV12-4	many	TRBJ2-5	CASSFLGEETQYF	TGTGCCAGCAGTTTCCTGGGCGAAGAGACCCAGTACTTC
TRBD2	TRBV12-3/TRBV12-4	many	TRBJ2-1	CASSVLLAGGYVGYNEQFF	TGTGCCAGCAGTGTCCTACTAGCGGGAGGGTATGTGGGCTACAATGAGCAGTTCTTC
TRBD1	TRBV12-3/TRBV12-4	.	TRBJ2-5	CASSYSRRDRVKETQYF	TGTGCCAGCAGTTACTCGCGAAGGGACAGGGTAAAAGAGACCCAGTACTTC
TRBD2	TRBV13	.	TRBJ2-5	CASTRRPSGIVETQYF	TGTGCCAGCACCCGGCGGCCTAGCGGGATCGTGGAGACCCAGTACTTC
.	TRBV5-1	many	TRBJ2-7	CASSYAPGTDFYEQYF	TGCGCCAGCAGTTATGCTCCGGGGACGGATTTCTACGAGCAGTACTTC
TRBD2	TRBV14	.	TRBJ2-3	CASSQVGGRGDTQYF	TGTGCCAGCAGCCAAGTTGGCGGGAGAGGTGATACGCAGTATTTT
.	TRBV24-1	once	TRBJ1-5	CATSPSRVSNQPQHF	TGTGCCACCAGTCCCTCCAGGGTAAGCAATCAGCCCCAGCATTTT
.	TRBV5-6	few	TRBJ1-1	CASSFQSTEAFF	TGTGCCAGCAGCTTCCAGAGCACTGAAGCTTTCTTT
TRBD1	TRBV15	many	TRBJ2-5	CATSKPGGQTGTQYF	TGTGCCACCAGCAAACCAGGGGGTCAGACCGGGACCCAGTACTTC
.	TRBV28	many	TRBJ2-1	CASGPVRWQDEQFF	TGTGCCAGCGGCCCTGTAAGGTGGCAGGATGAGCAGTTCTTC
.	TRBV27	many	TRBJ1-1	CASSLSAGIGAEAFF	TGTGCCAGCAGTTTATCGGCAGGGATTGGCGCTGAAGCTTTCTTT
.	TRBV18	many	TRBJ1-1	CASSPGRVNTEAFF	TGTGCCAGCAGTCCTGGTAGGGTTAACACTGAAGCTTTCTTT
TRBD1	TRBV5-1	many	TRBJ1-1	CASSLGTGGNTEAFF	TGCGCCAGCAGCTTAGGGACAGGGGGCAACACTGAAGCTTTCTTT
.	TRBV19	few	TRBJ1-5	CASRARGGVDQPQHF	TGTGCCAGTAGGGCCCGGGGAGGGGTTGATCAGCCCCAGCATTTT
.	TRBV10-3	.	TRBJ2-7	CAISGASARSYEQYF	TGTGCCATCAGCGGGGCTAGCGCTAGGAGCTACGAGCAGTACTTC
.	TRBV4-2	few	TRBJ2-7	CASSQADPSYEQYF	TGTGCCAGCAGCCAAGCCGATCCCTCCTACGAGCAGTACTTC
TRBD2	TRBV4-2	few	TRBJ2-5	CASSPGLAGGVETQYF	TGTGCCAGCAGCCCAGGGCTAGCGGGAGGAGTAGAGACCCAGTACTTC
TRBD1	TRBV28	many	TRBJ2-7	CASSLGQGGNEQYF	TGTGCCAGCAGCTTGGGACAGGGAGGAAACGAGCAGTACTTC
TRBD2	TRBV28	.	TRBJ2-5	CASSFLAGGAPGPQETQYF	TGTGCCAGCAGTTTTTTGGCGGGAGGGGCGCCGGGACCCCAAGAGACCCAGTACTTC
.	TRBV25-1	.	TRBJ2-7	CASSEVGGLPYEQYF	TGTGCCAGCAGTGAGGTGGGGGGTCTCCCCTACGAGCAGTACTTC
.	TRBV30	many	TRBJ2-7	CAWRIDYEQYF	TGTGCCTGGAGAATAGACTACGAGCAGTACTTC
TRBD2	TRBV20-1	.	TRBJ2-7	CSARVGGSSYEQYF	TGCAGTGCTAGAGTGGGGGGGAGTTCCTACGAGCAGTACTTC